Here is one T cell receptor (beta chain) with its context. Its target is unknown. The same CDR3 also results from other DNA sequences found in this sample. This record belongs to a study of T cells in localized non-small cell lung cancer. Whole-study results and caveats: There was an association of higher blood T cell density with longer overall survival. For the top 100 tumor clones, a median approximately 61 also appeared in adjacent lung. Adjacent uninvolved lung had the highest clonality, suggesting focused antigen responses.

Libraries were prepared by immunoSEQ multiplex PCR; TCRdb keeps only in-frame clonotypes and omits some of them. The sample has 100,000 or so clones; more than 75% are singletons. The TCR sequence derives from a woman aged 35-70 years with stage II squamous cell lung carcinoma. The specimen was PBMCs, collected before any cancer treatment.

CDR3 residues: CASSSQETQYF. CDR3 bases: TGTGCCAGCTCATCCCAAGAGACCCAGTACTTC. The chain uses TRBV18 and TRBJ2-5; no clear D. V was cut by 5 bases and J by 1 base, with 2 bases left in between. CDR1 is KGHSH, CDR2 LQKENI, per germline. The CDR3 extends over 11 amino acids.